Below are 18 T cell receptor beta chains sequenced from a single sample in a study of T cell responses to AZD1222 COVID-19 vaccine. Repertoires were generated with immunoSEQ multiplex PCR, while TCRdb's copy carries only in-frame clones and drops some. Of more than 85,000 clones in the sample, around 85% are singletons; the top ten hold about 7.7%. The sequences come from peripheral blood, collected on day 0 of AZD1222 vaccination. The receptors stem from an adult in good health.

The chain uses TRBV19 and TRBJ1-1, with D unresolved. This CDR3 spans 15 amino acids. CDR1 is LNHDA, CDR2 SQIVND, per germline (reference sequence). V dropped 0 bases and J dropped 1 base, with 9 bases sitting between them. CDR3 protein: CASSIEARRNTEAFF. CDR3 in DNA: TGTGCCAGTAGTATAGAGGCACGGCGGAACACTGAAGCTTTCTTT.

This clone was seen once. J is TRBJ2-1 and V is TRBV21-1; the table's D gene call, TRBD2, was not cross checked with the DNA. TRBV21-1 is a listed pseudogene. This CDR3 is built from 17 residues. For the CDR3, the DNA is TGTGCCAGCAGCAACGGGAGGGGTCTATACTTTTACAATGAGCAGTTCTTC. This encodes CASSNGRGLYFYNEQFF.

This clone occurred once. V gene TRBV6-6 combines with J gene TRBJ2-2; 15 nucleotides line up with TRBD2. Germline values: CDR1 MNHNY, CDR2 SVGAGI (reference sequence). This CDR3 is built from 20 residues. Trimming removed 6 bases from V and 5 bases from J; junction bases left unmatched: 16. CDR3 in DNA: TGTGCCAGCAGCCTACGGTCGCCGGGACTAGCGGGAGGAGGGACCGGGGAGCTGTTTTTT. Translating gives CASSLRSPGLAGGGTGELFF.

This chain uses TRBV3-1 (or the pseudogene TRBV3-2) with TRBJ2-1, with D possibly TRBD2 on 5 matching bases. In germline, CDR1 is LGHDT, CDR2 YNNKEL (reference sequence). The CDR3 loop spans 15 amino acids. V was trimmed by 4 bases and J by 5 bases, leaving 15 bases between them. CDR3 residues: CASSPAPLANNEQFF. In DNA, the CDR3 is TGTGCCAGCAGCCCCGCCCCGCTAGCCAACAATGAGCAGTTCTTC.

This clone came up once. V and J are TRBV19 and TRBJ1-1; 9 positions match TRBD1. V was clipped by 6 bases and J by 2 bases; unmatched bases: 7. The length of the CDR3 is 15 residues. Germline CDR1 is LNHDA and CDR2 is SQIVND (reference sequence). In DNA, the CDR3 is TGTGCCAGTAGGGCGGACAGGGGAAAAAACACTGAAGCTTTCTTT. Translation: CASRADRGKNTEAFF.

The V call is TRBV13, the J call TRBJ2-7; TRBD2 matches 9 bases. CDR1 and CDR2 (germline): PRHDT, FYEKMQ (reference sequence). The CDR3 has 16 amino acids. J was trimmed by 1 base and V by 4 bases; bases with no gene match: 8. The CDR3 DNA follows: TGTGCCAGCAGCTCAAACCCCAGCGGGAGGTCCTACGAGCAGTACTTC. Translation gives CASSSNPSGRSYEQYF. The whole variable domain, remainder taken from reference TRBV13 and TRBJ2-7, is AAGVIQSPRHLIKEKRETATLKCYPIPRHDTVYWYQQGPGQDPQFLISFYEKMQSDKGSIPDRFSAQQFSDYHSELNMSSLELGDSALYFCASSSNPSGRSYEQYFGPGTRLTVT.

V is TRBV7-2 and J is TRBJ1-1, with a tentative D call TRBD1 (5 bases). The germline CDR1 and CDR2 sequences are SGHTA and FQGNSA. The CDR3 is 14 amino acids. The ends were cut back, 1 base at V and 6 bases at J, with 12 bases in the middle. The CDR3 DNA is TGTGCCAGCAGCTTAGTTACAGGCACCGCTGAAGCTTTCTTT. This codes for CASSLVTGTAEAFF.

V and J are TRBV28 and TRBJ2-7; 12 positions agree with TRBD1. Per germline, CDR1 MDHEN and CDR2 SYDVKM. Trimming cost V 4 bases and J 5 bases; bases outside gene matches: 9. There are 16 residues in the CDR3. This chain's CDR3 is CASSSSTGTGGDEQYF. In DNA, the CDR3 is TGTGCCAGCAGTTCGTCCACCGGGACAGGGGGCGACGAGCAGTACTTC.

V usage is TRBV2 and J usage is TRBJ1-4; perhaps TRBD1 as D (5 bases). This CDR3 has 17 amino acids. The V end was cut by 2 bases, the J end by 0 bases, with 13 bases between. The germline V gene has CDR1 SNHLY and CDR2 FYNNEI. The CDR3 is CASSERGVGATNEKLFF. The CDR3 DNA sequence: TGTGCCAGCAGTGAAAGGGGCGTTGGCGCAACTAATGAAAAACTGTTTTTT.

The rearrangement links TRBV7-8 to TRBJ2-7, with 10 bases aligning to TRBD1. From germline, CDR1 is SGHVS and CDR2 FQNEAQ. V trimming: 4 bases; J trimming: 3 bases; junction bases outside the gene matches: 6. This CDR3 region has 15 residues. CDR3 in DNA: TGTGCCAGCAGCTCAACGGGACAGGGGTTCTACGAGCAGTACTTC. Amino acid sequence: CASSSTGQGFYEQYF.

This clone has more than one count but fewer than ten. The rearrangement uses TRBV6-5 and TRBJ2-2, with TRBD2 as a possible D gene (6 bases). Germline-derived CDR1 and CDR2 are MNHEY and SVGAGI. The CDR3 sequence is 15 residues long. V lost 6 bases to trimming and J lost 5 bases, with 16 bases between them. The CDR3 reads CASRGRLEGTGELFF. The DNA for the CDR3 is TGTGCCAGCAGAGGAAGACTAGAGGGTACCGGGGAGCTGTTTTTT.

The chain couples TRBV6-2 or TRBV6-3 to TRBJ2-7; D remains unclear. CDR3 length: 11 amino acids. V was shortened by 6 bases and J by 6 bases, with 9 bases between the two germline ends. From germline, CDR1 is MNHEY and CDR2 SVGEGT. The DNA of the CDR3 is TGTGCCAGCAGCCCCCGTGGCGAGCAGTACTTC. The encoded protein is CASSPRGEQYF.

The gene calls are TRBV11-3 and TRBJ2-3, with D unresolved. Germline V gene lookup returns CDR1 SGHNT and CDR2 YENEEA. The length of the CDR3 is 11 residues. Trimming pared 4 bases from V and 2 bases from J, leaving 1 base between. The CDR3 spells CASSSTDTQYF. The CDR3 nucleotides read TGTGCCAGCAGCTCCACAGATACGCAGTATTTT.

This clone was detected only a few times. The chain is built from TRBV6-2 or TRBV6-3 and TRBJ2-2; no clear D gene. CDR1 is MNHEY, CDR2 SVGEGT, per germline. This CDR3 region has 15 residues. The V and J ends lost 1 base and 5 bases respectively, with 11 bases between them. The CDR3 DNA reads TGTGCCAGCAGTTACTATGAAGTTTCGACCGGGGAGCTGTTTTTT. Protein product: CASSYYEVSTGELFF.

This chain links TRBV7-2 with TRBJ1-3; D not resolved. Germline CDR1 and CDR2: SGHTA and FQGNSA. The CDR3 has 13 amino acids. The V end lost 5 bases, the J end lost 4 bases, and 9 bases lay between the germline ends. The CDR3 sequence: CASSDSAGNTIYF. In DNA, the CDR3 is TGTGCCAGCAGCGACTCGGCGGGAAACACCATATATTTT.

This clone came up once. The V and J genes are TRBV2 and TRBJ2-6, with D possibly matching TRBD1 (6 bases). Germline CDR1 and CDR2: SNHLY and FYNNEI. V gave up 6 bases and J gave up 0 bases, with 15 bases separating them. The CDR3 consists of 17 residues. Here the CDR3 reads CASSLQTGSSGANVLTF. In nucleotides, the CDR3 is TGTGCCAGCAGCCTACAAACAGGGAGCTCTGGGGCCAACGTCCTGACTTTC.

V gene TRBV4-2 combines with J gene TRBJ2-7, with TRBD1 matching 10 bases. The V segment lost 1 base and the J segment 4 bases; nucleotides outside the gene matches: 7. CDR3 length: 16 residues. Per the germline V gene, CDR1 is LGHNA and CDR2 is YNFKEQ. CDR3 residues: CASSQAPGQGVYEQYF. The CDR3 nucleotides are TGTGCCAGCAGCCAAGCGCCCGGACAGGGGGTATACGAGCAGTACTTC.

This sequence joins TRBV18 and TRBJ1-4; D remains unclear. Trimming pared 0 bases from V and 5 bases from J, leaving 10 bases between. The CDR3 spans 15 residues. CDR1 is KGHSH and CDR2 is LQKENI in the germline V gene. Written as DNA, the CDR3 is TGTGCCAGCTCACCACCGGGGAGGCAAAATGAAAAACTGTTTTTT. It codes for CASSPPGRQNEKLFF.